This T cell receptor beta chain was sequenced for a study of shared clonotypes between healthy human individuals (dated by TCRdb to 2018 to 2020). About the investigation overall: The cohort comprised a couple of women and a few men aged 18 to 49 years. The study deeply sequenced blood TCR repertoires of five healthy adults to estimate repertoire size and the extent of clonotype sharing between individuals. Each donor's leukapheresis produced roughly between roughly 0.85 and 10 billion PBMCs. Libraries were prepared and TCR repertoires were sequenced by different laboratories using diverse techniques, in order to increase sequencing depth and limit assay-specific biases. General conclusions and limits of the study: Because the study included only a small number of donors, the genetic and exposure-history diversity represented was limited. Based on pairwise subsampling, the degree of clonotype sharing among donors was expected to be affected by sequencing depth. Sampling was restricted to blood, and TCR repertoires in tissues likely differ from the TCR repertoires found in blood.

The donors were healthy, HIV-negative adults who had no recently reported acute infections or vaccinations. Every donor was a Caucasian adult living in Nashville, Tennessee, USA. For unsorted samples, tens of millions of PBMCs were counted, and genomic DNA was extracted using the QIAamp DNA Blood Mini kit. After blood collection by leukapheresis, PBMCs were isolated using Ficoll-Histopaque density gradient centrifugation and then cryopreserved in the vapor phase of liquid nitrogen. In regard to this clone: This receptor's antigen is unknown. Base-call qualities are not available, and no considerably larger clone is one nucleotide away.

TCR CDR3 regions were amplified from genomic DNA by multiplex PCR using the deep immunoSEQ assay. For each cell subset, the extracted genomic DNA was distributed evenly across all wells of several immunoSEQ 96-well plates, and each plate served as one replicate. For unsorted PBMC, approximately 290 ng of genomic DNA, equivalent to about 32,000 T cell genomes, went into each replicate PCR. Ten immunoSEQ deep assay plates were used to sequence unsorted PBMC genomic DNA. Purified libraries were measured with a Qubit 3.0 fluorometer, size-checked on a Bioanalyzer 2100, and measured again with the KAPA Library Quantification kit. A separate single-read 150-cycle Illumina NextSeq 550 flow cell was used to sequence each immunoSEQ 96-well plate. The paper's data handling went like this. The immunoSEQ output contained only junctional sequences without quality scores, so filtering could not match that applied to full-length reads. Sequences were annotated with PyIR, a Python wrapper for IgBLAST v1.9, using IMGT germline references to assign V/J genes and CDR3. Reads were removed for weak V/J assignments (E-value above 1e-6), missing CDR3, stop codons, out-of-frame junctions, or ambiguous translated residues. V3J clonotypes were defined by identical inferred V gene, J gene, and CDR3 amino acid sequence. To compute the percentage overlap between repertoires, the number of shared unique clonotypes was divided by the size of the smaller repertoire. Three approaches were used to assess repertoire richness: RTK rarefaction, the Chao1 estimator, and Recon v2.1 estimates of unobserved clonotypes. TCRdb's version of the immuneACCESS table is confined to in-frame rearrangements and falls short of the full clone set. An unresolved V gene accounts for under half of the shortfall where checked; the remainder is of unknown origin. That table supplies the V and J calls and clone size; D and trimming were determined from the DNA. This sample has approximately 500,000 clones in its table, and 78% of those were observed once. About 12% of the sample belongs to the ten largest clones.

Reading the germline V gene (reference sequence) gives CDR1 PRHDT and CDR2 FYEKMQ. The CDR3 starts with the cysteine, ends with the phenylalanine, and has 16 residues. CDR3 DNA is the only sequence kept; it has 48 bases, read in frame from the first base. V drops 3 bases and J drops 6 bases, leaving 17 bases in between. This clonotype was sampled from a woman between 40 and 55 years old in good health. Some clones in this sample may be carry-over from other donors' samples. Recombination linked TRBV13 to TRBJ2-2; the best D guess is TRBD1, with 6 bases matching. Sequencing used PBMCs. The CDR3 reads as follows: CASSLDGTTGSGELFF. The nucleotide sequence reads as follows: TGTGCCAGCAGCTTGGACGGGACAACGGGTTCCGGGGAGCTGTTTTTT.